This T cell receptor beta chain was found in a study of T cell clones after liver transplantation (dated by TCRdb to between 2018 and 2021). Describing the broader study: ITN030ST, the source of the samples, was a randomized trial that attempted immunosuppression withdrawal within 2 years of liver transplantation. Three of the eight recipients were HCV-positive; the others were transplanted for non-autoimmune, non-viral indications. After a pre-transplant mixed lymphocyte reaction, TCRbeta sequencing was used to pinpoint donor-reactive T cell clones, which were subsequently tracked in post-transplant blood. Of the 8 liver transplant recipients making up the studied cohort, 3 were classified as tolerant and 5 as non-tolerant. Subjects received no induction therapy and standard immunosuppression until randomization at 12-24 months post-transplant. Blood samples were collected pre-transplant, then pre-randomization ahead of withdrawal, and finally post-randomization once withdrawal had either been completed or failed. As an antigen-independent comparator for the donor-reactive sequences, third party-reactive TCRbeta sequences from pre-transplant MLRs were identified as well. Tolerance meant complete immunosuppression withdrawal for at least one year without liver enzymes rising beyond twice the upper limit of normal. Broad study findings and their caveats: A significant post-transplant decrease in circulating donor-reactive CD4 TCRbeta sequences was observed in most of the 8 subjects, irrespective of tolerance or HCV status. When repertoire turnover was accounted for, significantly reduced detection of donor-reactive sequences was found in 7 of 8 subjects for CD4 and in 8 of 8 subjects for CD8. The decline in donor-reactive sequences exceeded the decline in third party-reactive sequences, suggesting partial antigen-specific deletion that was unrelated to withdrawal success. The conclusions were considered preliminary, being limited by small, heterogeneous patient numbers and non-standardized post-transplant time points. Low numbers of available donor cells limited the measurable donor-reactive repertoire in a couple of subjects. Because no allograft tissue specimens were available, donor-reactive T cells may have migrated into the graft instead of being deleted.

High-throughput TCRbeta CDR3 sequencing of frozen genomic DNA was performed by immunoSEQ, including PCR amplification, mapping, bias correction and internal controls. From the authors' description of their analysis: Productive rearrangements were kept, and unique TCRbeta sequences were defined by CDR3 nucleotide sequence plus V and J gene. Donor-reactive sequences required at least 5-fold expansion in CFSE-low cells versus unstimulated pre-transplant cells and at least 0.01% frequency. Minimum frequency thresholds were set for each subject on the basis of the unstimulated sample with the lowest template count, so that a detection power of at least 90% was ensured. Jensen-Shannon divergence between the top 1000 TCRbeta sequences after and before transplant was used to measure repertoire turnover. Two-sided Fisher's exact tests were used to test for changes in the detection of donor-reactive sequences. TCRdb holds this immuneACCESS table with in-frame rearrangements only. Some clones are missing; in checked studies, unresolved V genes explain under half, and the rest has no known cause. V and J calls plus clone size are reproduced from that table; the DNA served to infer D and trimming. In this sample the table shows roughly 120,000 clones, 90% of which occur a single time. The ten biggest clones cover roughly 0.8% of the sample.

There are 16 amino acids in the CDR3, from cysteine to phenylalanine inclusive. Only the CDR3 portion is preserved as DNA: 48 bases, with reading frame beginning at the first base. CDR1 and CDR2 were assigned from the germline V gene (reference sequence) as LNHDA and SQIVND. V is cut back by 4 bases and J by 6 bases, with 7 bases in the junction unmatched. Thawed unstimulated PBMCs were stained for CD3, CD4 and CD8 and FACS-sorted into CD3+CD4+ and CD3+CD8+ populations. All 8 studied subjects were randomized to withdrawal of immunosuppression. The Qiagen DNeasy Blood and Tissue Kit was used for isolation of genomic DNA. About this clone itself: Its specific antigen is unknown. Per-base quality was not reported, and no clone a single base away is much larger than it.

The TCR sequence derives from a human patient who received a liver transplant. Following transplantation, T cells from the graft donor may be among those present. The chain joins TRBV19 to TRBJ2-3; 13 bases in the middle match TRBD2. The specimen comprised CD4+ T cells from blood, sampled 12 months after liver transplant. CDR3 sequence: CASSKGLAGDFDTQYF. The nucleotide sequence is TGTGCCAGTAGTAAAGGACTAGCGGGAGATTTCGATACGCAGTATTTT.